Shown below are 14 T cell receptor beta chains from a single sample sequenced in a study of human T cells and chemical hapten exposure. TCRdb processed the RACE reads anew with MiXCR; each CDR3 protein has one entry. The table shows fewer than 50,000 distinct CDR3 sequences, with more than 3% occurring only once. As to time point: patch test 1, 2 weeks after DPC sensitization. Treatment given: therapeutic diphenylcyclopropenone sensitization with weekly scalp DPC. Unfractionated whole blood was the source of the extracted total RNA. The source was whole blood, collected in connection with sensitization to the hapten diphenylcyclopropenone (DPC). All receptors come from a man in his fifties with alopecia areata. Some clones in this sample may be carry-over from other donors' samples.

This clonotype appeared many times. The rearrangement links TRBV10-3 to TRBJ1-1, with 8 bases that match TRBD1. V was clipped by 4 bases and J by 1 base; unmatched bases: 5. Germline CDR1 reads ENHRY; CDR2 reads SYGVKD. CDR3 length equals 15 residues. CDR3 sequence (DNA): TGTGCCATCAGTGGGCCAGGACAGGGGAACACTGAAGCTTTCTTT. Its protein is CAISGPGQGNTEAFF.

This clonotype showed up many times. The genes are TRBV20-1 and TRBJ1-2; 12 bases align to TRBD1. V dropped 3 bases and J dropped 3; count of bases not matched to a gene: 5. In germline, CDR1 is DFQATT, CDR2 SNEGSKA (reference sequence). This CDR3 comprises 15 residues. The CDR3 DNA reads TGCAGTGCTAGGCTCGGGACAGGGGGCTACTATGGCTACACCTTC. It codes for CSARLGTGGYYGYTF.

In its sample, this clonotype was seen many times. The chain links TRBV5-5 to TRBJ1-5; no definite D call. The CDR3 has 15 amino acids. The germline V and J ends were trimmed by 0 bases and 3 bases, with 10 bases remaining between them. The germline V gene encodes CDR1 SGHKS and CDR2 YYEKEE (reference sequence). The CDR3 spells CASSLVATDNQPQHF. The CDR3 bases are TGTGCCAGCAGCTTGGTGGCTACAGACAATCAGCCCCAGCATTTT.

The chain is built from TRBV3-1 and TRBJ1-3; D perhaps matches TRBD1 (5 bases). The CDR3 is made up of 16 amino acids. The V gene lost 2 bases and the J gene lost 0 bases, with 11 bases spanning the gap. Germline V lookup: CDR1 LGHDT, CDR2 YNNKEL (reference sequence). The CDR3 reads CASSQRGKSSGNTIYF. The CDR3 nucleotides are TGTGCCAGCAGCCAACGGGGGAAGAGCTCTGGAAACACCATATATTTT.

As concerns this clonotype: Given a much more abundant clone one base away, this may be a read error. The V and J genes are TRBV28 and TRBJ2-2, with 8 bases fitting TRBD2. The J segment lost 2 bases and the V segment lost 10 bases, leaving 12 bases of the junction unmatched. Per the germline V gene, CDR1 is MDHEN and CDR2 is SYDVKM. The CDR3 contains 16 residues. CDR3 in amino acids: CATPGGSGSNTGELFF. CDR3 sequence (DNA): TGTGCCACCCCAGGCGGGAGCGGGAGTAACACCGGGGAGCTGTTTTTT.

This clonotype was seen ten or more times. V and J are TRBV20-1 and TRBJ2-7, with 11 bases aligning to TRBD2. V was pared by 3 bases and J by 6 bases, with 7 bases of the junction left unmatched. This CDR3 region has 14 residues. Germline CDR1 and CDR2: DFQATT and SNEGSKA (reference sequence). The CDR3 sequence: CSASVASGRSEQYF. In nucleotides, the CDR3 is TGCAGTGCTAGCGTTGCTAGCGGGAGGTCCGAGCAGTACTTC.

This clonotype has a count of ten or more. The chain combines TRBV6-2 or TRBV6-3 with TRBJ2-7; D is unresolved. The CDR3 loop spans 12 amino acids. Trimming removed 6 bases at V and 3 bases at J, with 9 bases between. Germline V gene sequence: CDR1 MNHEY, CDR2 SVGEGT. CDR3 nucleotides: TGTGCCAGCAGCCCCGTGGTCTACGAGCAGTACTTC. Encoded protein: CASSPVVYEQYF.

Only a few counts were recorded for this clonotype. The DNA of the CDR3 is TGTGCCATCAGAGACACCGATAGGAACGAGCAGTACTTC. This sequence encodes CAIRDTDRNEQYF. V gene TRBV10-3 combines with J gene TRBJ2-7, with D uncertain. CDR1 and CDR2 from the germline V gene are ENHRY and SYGVKD. The V end lost 6 bases, the J end lost 5 bases, and 14 bases lay between the germline ends. The CDR3 consists of 13 residues.

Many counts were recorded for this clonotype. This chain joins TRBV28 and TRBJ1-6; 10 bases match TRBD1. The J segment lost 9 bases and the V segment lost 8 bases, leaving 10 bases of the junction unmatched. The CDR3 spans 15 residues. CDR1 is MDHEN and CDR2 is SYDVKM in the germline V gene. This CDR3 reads CASQPPRDRGSPLHF. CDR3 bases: TGTGCCAGCCAACCGCCCCGGGACAGGGGTTCACCCCTCCACTTT.

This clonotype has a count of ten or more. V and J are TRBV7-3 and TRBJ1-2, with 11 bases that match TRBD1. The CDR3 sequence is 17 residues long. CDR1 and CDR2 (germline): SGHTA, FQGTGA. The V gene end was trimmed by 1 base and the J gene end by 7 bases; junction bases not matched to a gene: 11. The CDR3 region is CASSLNRPGTGGSGYTF. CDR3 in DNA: TGTGCCAGCAGCTTAAATCGCCCCGGGACAGGGGGTTCTGGCTACACCTTC.

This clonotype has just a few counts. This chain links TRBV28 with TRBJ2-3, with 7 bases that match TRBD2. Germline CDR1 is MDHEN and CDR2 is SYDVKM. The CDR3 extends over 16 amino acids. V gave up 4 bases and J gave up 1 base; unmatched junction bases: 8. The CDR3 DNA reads TGTGCCAGCAGTTCCTGGGGGAGGGCCGGCACAGATACGCAGTATTTT. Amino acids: CASSSWGRAGTDTQYF.

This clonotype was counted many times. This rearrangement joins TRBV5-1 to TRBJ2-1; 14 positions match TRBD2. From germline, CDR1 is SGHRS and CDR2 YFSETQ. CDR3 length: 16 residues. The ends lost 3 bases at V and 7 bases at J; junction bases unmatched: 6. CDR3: CASSSPGLAGVNEQFF. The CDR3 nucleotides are TGCGCCAGCAGCTCCCCGGGACTAGCGGGAGTTAATGAGCAGTTCTTC.

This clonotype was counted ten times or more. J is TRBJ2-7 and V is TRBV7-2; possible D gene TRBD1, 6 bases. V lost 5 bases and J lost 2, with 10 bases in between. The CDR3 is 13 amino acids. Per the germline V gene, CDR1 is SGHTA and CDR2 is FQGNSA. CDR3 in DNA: TGTGCCAGCAGCCGGACAGCTACCTACGAGCAGTACTTC. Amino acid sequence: CASSRTATYEQYF.

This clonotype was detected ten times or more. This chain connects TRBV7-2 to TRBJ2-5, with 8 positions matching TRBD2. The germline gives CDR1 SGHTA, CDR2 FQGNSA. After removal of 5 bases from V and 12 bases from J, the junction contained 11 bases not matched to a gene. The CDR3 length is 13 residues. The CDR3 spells CASSPPGGVGEYF. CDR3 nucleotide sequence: TGTGCCAGCAGCCCTCCGGGAGGGGTTGGAGAGTACTTC.